The clone carrying this T cell receptor (beta chain) has a single count. Between the trimmed V and J ends, which lost 3 bases and 1 base, there was a span of 12 bases. Per the germline V gene, CDR1 is MDHEN and CDR2 is SYDVKM. The CDR3 contains 15 residues. This entry belongs to a study of blood T cell repertoires in COVID-19. Study-wide background: Sources were T cells, B-cell-depleted T cells, or PBMCs; the material itself was cDNA or gDNA.

Cohorts were assigned according to the clinical history that participants reported. Donors in Cohort 3 counted as recovered after two negative PCRs, clearance, or symptom resolution. Original data processing: Estimates of nucleated cell counts were drawn from the amplification of reference gene primers. Repertoires were generated with immunoSEQ multiplex PCR, while TCRdb's copy carries only in-frame clones and drops some. The V and J calls and clone size come from that table; D and trimming were worked out from the DNA. The table shows about 310,000 clones, with roughly 86% occurring only once. V is TRBV28 and J is TRBJ1-1, with unresolved D. Source material: PBMCs or T cells enriched from blood (not recorded which). This receptor was identified in a woman under 30 who had recovered from COVID-19. CDR3 in DNA: TGTGCCAGCAGTTTGAACGACCGACAGAACACTGAAGCTTTCTTT. Amino acids: CASSLNDRQNTEAFF. Drawing the rest from reference TRBV28 and TRBJ1-1, the complete variable domain is DVKVTQSSRYLVKRTGEKVFLECVQDMDHENMFWYRQDPGLGLRLIYFSYDVKMKEKGDIPEGYSVSREKKERFSLILESASTNQTSMYLCASSLNDRQNTEAFFGQGTRLTVV.